The 11 T cell receptor beta chains below were found in one sample sequenced in a study of T cells in localized non-small cell lung cancer. The repertoire was sequenced with immunoSEQ multiplex PCR; TCRdb's copy has only in-frame clones and lacks some. This sample yields roughly 40,000 clones, of which about 88% are seen a single time; approximately 3.4% belongs to the top ten. The material was peripheral blood, obtained before any cancer treatment. The receptors shown here come from a man between 18 and 49 years old with stage I lung adenocarcinoma.

The chain carries TRBV4-2 and TRBJ2-4; 10 bases are a match to TRBD1. Germline CDR1 LGHNA, CDR2 YNFKEQ. CDR3 size: 17 residues. Unmatched junction bases numbered 5, after V lost 0 bases and J lost 3 bases. CDR3 protein: CASSQDSGQGFKNIQYF. DNA of the CDR3: TGTGCCAGCAGCCAAGATTCGGGACAGGGGTTCAAAAACATTCAGTACTTC.

The rearrangement joins TRBV7-2 to TRBJ2-2; D remains ambiguous. Deletions cut 4 bases from V and 8 bases from J, with 5 bases between. From germline, CDR1 is SGHTA and CDR2 FQGNSA. This CDR3 contains 11 residues. As DNA, the CDR3 is TGTGCCAGCAGCTACGTAGGGGAGCTGTTTTTT. Translation: CASSYVGELFF. Together with reference TRBV7-2 and TRBJ2-2, the CDR3 gives the full variable domain: GAGVSQSPSNKVTEKGKDVELRCDPISGHTALYWYRQSLGQGLEFLIYFQGNSAPDKSGLPSDRFSAERTGGSVSTLTIQRTQQEDSAVYLCASSYVGELFFGEGSRLTVL.

This clone was seen just once. V gene TRBV4-1 combines with J gene TRBJ1-2; no clear D. CDR1 is MGHRA and CDR2 is YSYEKL in the germline V gene. The length of the CDR3 is 18 residues. V gave up 4 bases and J gave up 0 bases, with 21 bases separating them. The CDR3 region has the DNA TGCGCCAGCAGCCCCTCCCTGGAGAGGAGAAATACTAACTATGGCTACACCTTC. It is translated as CASSPSLERRNTNYGYTF.

This clone was seen a single time. The CDR3, as DNA: TGTGCCAGCTCACCCCAAAGGACTAGCGGGGTGGAGTATTTT. Translated: CASSPQRTSGVEYF. V and J are TRBV18 and TRBJ2-3; 12 bases are shared with TRBD2. J lost 13 bases, V lost 3 bases, and 8 bases had no gene match. CDR3 length: 14 residues. Germline lookup yields CDR1 KGHSH and CDR2 LQKENI.

The rearrangement uses TRBV25-1 and TRBJ1-6; D possibly corresponds to TRBD1 (5 bases). Germline V gene lookup returns CDR1 MGHDK and CDR2 SYGVNS. This CDR3 is built from 16 residues. V was shortened by 6 bases and J by 0 bases, with 12 bases between the two germline ends. For the CDR3, the DNA is TGTGCCAGCAGCCAAACAGGAAGCTCCTATAATTCACCCCTCCACTTT. Protein sequence: CASSQTGSSYNSPLHF.

The V and J genes are TRBV5-1 and TRBJ2-6, with no clear D. Germline V gives CDR1 SGHRS, CDR2 YFSETQ. The V and J ends lost 0 bases and 0 bases respectively, with 7 bases between them. This CDR3 is 16 amino acids long. This CDR3 is CASSLVGSSGANVLTF. The CDR3 DNA reads as TGCGCCAGCAGCTTGGTCGGCAGCTCTGGGGCCAACGTCCTGACTTTC.

The rearrangement links TRBV5-1 to TRBJ1-5, with D perhaps matching TRBD1 (6 bases). Per germline, CDR1 SGHRS and CDR2 YFSETQ. The CDR3 spans 15 residues. The V end was cut by 4 bases, the J end by 0 bases, with 11 bases between. CDR3 sequence reads: CASSPGGASNQPQHF. As DNA, the CDR3 is TGCGCCAGCAGCCCCGGGGGGGCTAGCAATCAGCCCCAGCATTTT.

This chain connects TRBV11-2 to TRBJ1-1, with D possibly TRBD1 on 6 matching bases. Trimming removed 4 bases from V and 4 bases from J, with 16 bases in between. Per germline, CDR1 SGHAT and CDR2 FQNNGV. The CDR3 sequence is 15 residues long. CDR3 bases: TGTGCCAGCAGCTCTCCTGGGGGGCGGGGCACTGAAGCTTTCTTT. This encodes CASSSPGGRGTEAFF.

The chain uses TRBV4-3 and TRBJ1-3; 7 bases map to TRBD1. Trimming cost V 1 base and J 2 bases; bases outside gene matches: 2. Germline V gives CDR1 LGHNA, CDR2 YSLEER. The CDR3 has 15 residues. The CDR3 reads CASSQATGPGNTIYF. CDR3 DNA: TGCGCCAGCAGCCAAGCGACAGGGCCTGGAAACACCATATATTTT.

The rearrangement uses TRBV30 and TRBJ2-7, with D possibly TRBD2 on 5 matching bases. CDR1 is GTSNPN and CDR2 is SVGIG in the germline V gene (reference sequence). V was trimmed by 2 bases and J by 4 bases, leaving 9 bases between them. This CDR3 comprises 12 residues. Here the CDR3 reads CAWSRGPYEQYF. In DNA, the CDR3 is TGTGCCTGGAGTCGCGGGCCTTACGAGCAGTACTTC.

The chain has TRBV5-5 and TRBJ2-1; D not resolved. V lost 10 bases, J lost 7 bases, and 9 bases lay in between. There are 10 residues in the CDR3. Germline V gene lookup returns CDR1 SGHKS and CDR2 YYEKEE (reference sequence). The CDR3 DNA is TGTGCCTCTCTAGGGAATGAGCAGTTCTTC. This codes for CASLGNEQFF.